This entry lists 25 T cell receptor beta chains sequenced from one sample in a study of siplizumab effects on memory and regulatory T cells. Method: immunoSEQ multiplex PCR; TCRdb's copy keeps in-frame clones and lacks some. The table has about 85,000 clones, over 90% seen once. The source material was CD8+ T cells sorted from blood. All receptors come from a human donor in good health.

The chain carries TRBV10-3 and TRBJ1-2, with D perhaps matching TRBD1 (5 bases). The CDR3 loop spans 16 amino acids. V dropped 10 bases and J dropped 4 bases, with 25 bases sitting between them. The germline gives CDR1 ENHRY, CDR2 SYGVKD. In DNA form, the CDR3 reads TGTGCCACCCGGGGGGGGGACGACTCTCCGGGCTATGGCTACACCTTC. Residues: CATRGGDDSPGYGYTF.

The V and J genes are TRBV30 and TRBJ2-3; D possibly corresponds to TRBD1 (5 bases). CDR1 is GTSNPN and CDR2 is SVGIG in the germline V gene (reference sequence). There are 16 residues in the CDR3. The germline V and J ends were trimmed by 0 bases and 2 bases, with 15 bases remaining between them. CDR3 bases: TGTGCCTGGAGTGTACCCGGGCAGGGTAACACAGATACGCAGTATTTT. This sequence encodes CAWSVPGQGNTDTQYF.

The chain recombines TRBV5-1 with TRBJ2-1; 8 bases fit TRBD2. The V gene's germline CDR1 is SGHRS and CDR2 YFSETQ. V trimming: 4 bases; J trimming: 7 bases; junction bases outside the gene matches: 7. The CDR3 has 14 residues. Here the CDR3 DNA reads TGCGCCAGCAGCCTAGCGGGCAAAGCGAATGAGCAGTTCTTC. It codes for CASSLAGKANEQFF.

The rearrangement uses TRBV5-6 and TRBJ1-3; D gene unclear. The CDR3 covers 15 residues. CDR1 SGHDT and CDR2 YYEEEE come from the germline V gene. Deletions cut 0 bases from V and 0 bases from J, with 7 bases between. The chain's CDR3 is CASSLGVGSGNTIYF. The DNA for the CDR3 is TGTGCCAGCAGCTTGGGGGTAGGCTCTGGAAACACCATATATTTT.

The rearrangement links TRBV7-9 to TRBJ1-1; the D gene is possibly TRBD1 (6 bases). CDR1 and CDR2 from the germline V gene are SEHNR and FQNEAQ (reference sequence). Trimming pared 5 bases from V and 6 bases from J, leaving 25 bases between. The CDR3 has 17 residues. CDR3: CASSPPRGSGKTAEAFF. The CDR3 coding sequence is TGTGCCAGCAGCCCTCCCAGGGGTTCAGGGAAGACCGCTGAAGCTTTCTTT.

The chain recombines TRBV6-5 with TRBJ2-1; 7 positions agree with TRBD2. Germline loops: CDR1 MNHEY, CDR2 SVGAGI. The ends lost 3 bases at V and 2 bases at J; junction bases unmatched: 1. The CDR3 is 14 amino acids. The CDR3 DNA reads TGTGCCAGCAGTTATGGGACTACCTACAATGAGCAGTTCTTC. This sequence encodes CASSYGTTYNEQFF.

The chain carries TRBV2 and TRBJ2-5; 12 bases match TRBD2. The ends lost 4 bases at V and 5 bases at J; junction bases unmatched: 5. Germline CDR1 SNHLY, CDR2 FYNNEI. The CDR3 consists of 15 residues. The CDR3 reads CASSAASGRGETQYF. CDR3 sequence (DNA): TGTGCCAGCAGTGCGGCTAGCGGGAGGGGGGAGACCCAGTACTTC.

The V call is TRBV7-9, the J call TRBJ2-5, with TRBD1 matching 7 bases. The CDR3 runs to 14 residues. With 5 bases clipped from V and 2 bases from J, the junction kept 5 bases outside the gene matches. CDR1 is SEHNR and CDR2 is FQNEAQ in the germline V gene (reference sequence). CDR3 residues: CASSPRDRQETQYF. Written as DNA, the CDR3 is TGTGCCAGCAGCCCCCGGGACAGACAAGAGACCCAGTACTTC. The variable domain in full, completed from reference TRBV7-9 and TRBJ2-5, reads DTGVSQNPRHKITKRGQNVTFRCDPISEHNRLYWYRQTLGQGPEFLTYFQNEAQLEKSRLLSDRFSAERPKGSFSTLEIQRTEQGDSAMYLCASSPRDRQETQYFGPGTRLLVL.

The CDR3 region has the DNA TGTGCCAGCAGTTTCTCCCGCACCACAGGGCAGGCAAACACAGATACGCAGTATTTT. Protein sequence: CASSFSRTTGQANTDTQYF. The J gene is TRBJ2-3, the V gene TRBV28; D perhaps matches TRBD1 (6 bases). This CDR3 has 19 amino acids. The ends were cut back, 3 bases at V and 2 bases at J, with 24 bases in the middle. Germline CDR1 reads MDHEN; CDR2 reads SYDVKM.

This sequence joins TRBV7-2 and TRBJ2-2; TRBD1 matches 7 bases. Losses at the gene ends were 1 base for V and 10 bases for J; bases not matched to a gene: 6. Germline CDR1 is SGHTA and CDR2 is FQGNSA. The CDR3 is made up of 14 amino acids. For the CDR3, the DNA is TGTGCCAGCAGCTTAGTCGACAGGGACGTGGAGCTGTTTTTT. Residues: CASSLVDRDVELFF.

This clone was recorded many times. The chain combines TRBV5-3 with TRBJ2-5, with D perhaps being TRBD1 or TRBD2 (5 bases each). TRBV5-3 falls under the ORF class, with uncertain function. Trimming left V 5 bases short and J 3 bases short, with 20 bases between. CDR3 length: 16 amino acids. The CDR3 bases are TGTGCCAGAAGTCTGGGGTCTGGGGGTTTAGAAGAGACCCAGTACTTC. It is translated as CARSLGSGGLEETQYF.

The rearrangement joins TRBV7-9 to TRBJ2-7; the match to TRBD2 covers 14 bases. The V and J ends lost 4 bases and 4 bases, in that order; junction bases with no gene match: 15. This CDR3 contains 19 residues. In germline, CDR1 is SEHNR, CDR2 FQNEAQ (reference sequence). The CDR3 DNA reads as TGTGCCAGCAGCTCATCCGGGACTAGCGGGAGTTTGGGCTTGTACGAGCAGTACTTC. Residues: CASSSSGTSGSLGLYEQYF.

The chain employs TRBV10-1 and TRBJ2-3; 11 bases are shared with TRBD2. The V segment lost 0 bases and the J segment 8 bases; nucleotides outside the gene matches: 4. This CDR3 comprises 15 residues. Germline V lookup: CDR1 WNHNN, CDR2 SYGVQD (reference sequence). The CDR3, as DNA: TGCGCCAGCAGTGAGTCGTCTAGCGGGAGGCGTACGCAGTATTTT. This translates into CASSESSSGRRTQYF.

The chain recombines TRBV9 with TRBJ2-1; 9 bases fit TRBD2. This CDR3 is 15 amino acids long. Germline CDR1 reads SGDLS; CDR2 reads YYNGEE. V dropped 2 bases and J dropped 7; count of bases not matched to a gene: 7. As DNA, the CDR3 is TGTGCCAGCAGCGTTTCTAGCGGGAACCGGAATGAGCAGTTCTTC. It codes for CASSVSSGNRNEQFF. The full variable domain, its missing parts supplied by reference TRBV9 and TRBJ2-1, is DSGVTQTPKHLITATGQRVTLRCSPRSGDLSVYWYQQSLDQGLQFLIQYYNGEERAKGNILERFSAQQFPDLHSELNLSSLELGDSALYFCASSVSSGNRNEQFFGPGTRLTVL.

About this clone itself: At one of its ends the junction is not consistent with the germline gene, which may arise from a read error. The chain employs TRBV6-1 and TRBJ1-1; 7 bases match TRBD1. This CDR3 has 11 amino acids. CDR1 and CDR2 from the germline V gene are MNHNS and SASEGT. For the CDR3, the DNA is TGCTTTGACAGGGATGTGACTGAAGCTTTCTTT. Translating it yields CFDRDVTEAFF.

This clone was recorded only once. The chain employs TRBV9 and TRBJ1-4, with TRBD1 matching 8 bases. Looked up from germline, CDR1 is SGDLS and CDR2 is YYNGEE. With 7 bases clipped from V and 4 bases from J, the junction kept 6 bases outside the gene matches. This CDR3 region has 14 residues. CDR3 sequence reads: CASHPGQGNEKLFF. In DNA form, the CDR3 reads TGTGCCAGCCACCCCGGACAGGGTAATGAAAAACTGTTTTTT.

This chain connects TRBV15 to TRBJ2-4; TRBD1 aligns across 7 bases. V lost 3 bases to trimming and J lost 12 bases; unmatched junction nucleotides: 8. Germline V gene sequence: CDR1 LNHNV, CDR2 YYDKDF (reference sequence). The CDR3 extends over 13 amino acids. The CDR3 loop is CATSSPAGGNQYF. The DNA of the CDR3 is TGTGCCACCAGCAGTCCGGCAGGGGGAAATCAGTACTTC.

V usage is TRBV4-1 and J usage is TRBJ2-7; 8 bases are shared with TRBD2. V lost 1 base and J lost 3; bases outside the gene matches: 2. Germline loops: CDR1 MGHRA, CDR2 YSYEKL. The CDR3 covers 14 residues. As DNA, the CDR3 is TGCGCCAGCAGCCAAGGAGCGGGAGACTACGAGCAGTACTTC. Translating it yields CASSQGAGDYEQYF.

Only one count was recorded for this clone. The CDR3 region has the DNA TGTGCCAGCAGCCTAGGAGCGGGAGGGCCCAATGAGCAGTTCTTC. This encodes CASSLGAGGPNEQFF. This chain uses TRBV7-8 with TRBJ2-1; 10 bases align to TRBD2. CDR1 is SGHVS and CDR2 is FQNEAQ in the germline V gene. The CDR3 has 15 residues. With V trimmed by 5 bases and J by 6 bases, 7 bases remained unmatched.

This chain connects TRBV28 to TRBJ1-5; TRBD1 matches 7 bases. The germline gives CDR1 MDHEN, CDR2 SYDVKM. The CDR3 consists of 14 residues. The V gene end was trimmed by 3 bases and the J gene end by 5 bases; junction bases not matched to a gene: 4. The CDR3 DNA sequence: TGTGCCAGCAGTTTTGGGACAGAGGATCAGCCCCAGCATTTT. Translating gives CASSFGTEDQPQHF.

The chain carries TRBV5-3 and TRBJ2-7; 13 bases agree with TRBD2. TRBV5-3 falls under the ORF class, with uncertain function. The CDR3 runs to 19 residues. V dropped 4 bases and J dropped 1; count of bases not matched to a gene: 14. The CDR3 nucleotides are TGTGCCAGAAGCCAAGAAAAGGCGGGACTAGCGGGGCTTTCCTACGAGCAGTACTTC. This sequence encodes CARSQEKAGLAGLSYEQYF.

This chain links TRBV29-1 with TRBJ2-2; 7 bases line up with TRBD1. This CDR3 spans 18 amino acids. The V and J ends lost 6 bases and 0 bases, in that order; junction bases with no gene match: 16. Germline CDR1 is SQVTM and CDR2 is ANQGSEA. The CDR3 spells CSVPNQAGQGANTGELFF. In DNA, the CDR3 is TGCAGCGTACCAAATCAGGCTGGGCAGGGGGCGAACACCGGGGAGCTGTTTTTT.

The chain links TRBV9 to TRBJ2-1, with D possibly being TRBD2 (6 bases). Germline-derived CDR1 and CDR2 are SGDLS and YYNGEE. V was trimmed by 0 bases and J by 7 bases, leaving 14 bases between them. The CDR3 covers 15 residues. The chain's CDR3 is CASSVDGGPSNEQFF. The CDR3 bases are TGTGCCAGCAGCGTAGATGGAGGGCCGTCGAATGAGCAGTTCTTC.

With respect to this clone: The junction departs from the called germline gene at one end, perhaps through a read error. The chain carries TRBV27 and TRBJ2-7, with D uncertain. CDR1 and CDR2 from the germline V gene are MNHEY and SMNVEV (reference sequence). The length of the CDR3 is 13 residues. This CDR3 is CASSLLGSYVQYF. In DNA form, the CDR3 reads TGTGCCAGCAGTTTATTGGGGTCCTACGTGCAGTACTTC.

This chain links TRBV5-3 with TRBJ2-2; 14 nucleotides align to TRBD2. TRBV5-3 belongs to the ORF category, with a function that is uncertain. The ends lost 4 bases at V and 6 bases at J; junction bases unmatched: 14. The CDR3 runs 19 residues. CDR3 loop: CARSPGLAGGGFESGELFF. CDR3 DNA: TGTGCCAGAAGCCCCGGACTAGCGGGAGGAGGTTTTGAGTCCGGGGAGCTGTTTTTT.